Presented here are 2 T cell receptor beta chains from one specimen sequenced in a study of shared clonotypes between healthy human individuals. Only in-frame clones appear in the TCRdb table, and some are missing; sequencing was by immunoSEQ multiplex PCR. The top ten clones hold about 0.45% of a sample with about 1.5 million clones, approximately 98% of them seen once. The material sequenced was naive CD4+ T cells sorted from blood. Subset of the sample: CD45RA+ positively selected. These receptor sequences come from a man under 40 in good health.

The rearrangement links TRBV4-3 to TRBJ2-1; 15 bases align to TRBD2. The germline gives CDR1 LGHNA, CDR2 YSLEER. V was clipped by 0 bases and J by 9 bases; unmatched bases: 9. This CDR3 is built from 18 residues. CDR3 sequence: CASSQEEGLAGGGAEQFF. CDR3 DNA: TGCGCCAGCAGCCAAGAGGAGGGACTAGCGGGAGGTGGCGCTGAGCAGTTCTTC.

This chain uses TRBV7-2 with TRBJ2-7; 10 nucleotides match TRBD2. After removal of 5 bases from V and 3 bases from J, the junction contained 7 bases not matched to a gene. This CDR3 contains 15 residues. The germline CDR1 and CDR2 sequences are SGHTA and FQGNSA. The CDR3 bases are TGTGCCAGCAGCCTGGGACTAGCGAGGAACTACGAGCAGTACTTC. Its translation is CASSLGLARNYEQYF.